The present T cell receptor beta chain was sequenced within a study of OX40 agonist ivuxolimab in advanced cancers. Background on the study: The mean age was approximately 60 years, ranging from about 20 to 79, with 65% to 85% of participants male. Allowance was made for prior anti-PD-1, anti-PD-L1 or anti-CTLA-4 therapy, and about 40% had some. Two cutaneous melanoma patients and one hepatocellular carcinoma patient, three in all, had partial responses.

This clone was seen only once. Its target is unknown. Only in-frame clones appear in the TCRdb table, and some are missing; sequencing was by immunoSEQ multiplex PCR. Here the sample spans 77,000 or so clones, around 93% being singletons. Germline values: CDR1 SGHVS, CDR2 FNYEAQ. The CDR3 consists of 14 residues. The germline V and J ends were trimmed by 1 base and 0 bases, with 3 bases remaining between them. Broader study findings: CD4+ and CD8+ T cells in blood underwent clonal expansion by week 6 at 0.1 to 3.0 mg/kg.

This rearrangement joins TRBV7-6 to TRBJ2-2, with unresolved D. The sequence derives from an adult with an advanced solid tumor such as melanoma, head and neck, liver or kidney cancer. The material was CD4+ or CD8+ T cells sorted from blood, obtained in a trial of the OX40 agonist ivuxolimab. The CDR3, as DNA: TGTGCCAGCAGCTTAGGGACGAACACCGGGGAGCTGTTTTTT. Residues: CASSLGTNTGELFF.